This T cell receptor (beta chain) was sequenced for a study of blood T cell repertoires in COVID-19. As for the study in general: COVID-19 samples from acute and convalescent phases originated in the United States, Italy and Spain. PBMCs, B-cell-depleted T cells, or T cells were the source of the cDNA or gDNA that made up the material.

Per the germline V gene, CDR1 is MNHEY and CDR2 is SVGEGT. The CDR3 has 13 residues. With 5 bases removed from V and 7 bases from J, the gap between germline ends came to 12 bases. In the study's own analysis: Reference gene primer amplification in the assay estimated nucleated cell counts. Produced via immunoSEQ multiplex PCR; TCRdb's table is partial and in-frame only. That table supplies the V and J calls and clone size; D and trimming were determined from the DNA. The sample lists 80,000 to 95,000 clones; around 81% were seen once. The clonotype comes from a man older than 75 with acute or convalescent COVID-19. The chain has TRBV6-2 or TRBV6-3 and TRBJ2-1; a possible D gene is TRBD2 (6 bases). Specimen: peripheral blood. The CDR3 region has the DNA TGTGCCAGCAGTGAGGGACTGAAGAATGAGCAGTTCTTC. Translating it yields CASSEGLKNEQFF.